Presented here are 28 T cell receptor beta chains from one specimen sequenced in a study of T cell responses to AZD1222 COVID-19 vaccine. Method: immunoSEQ multiplex PCR; TCRdb's copy keeps in-frame clones and lacks some. Of about 100,000 clones in the sample, approximately 91% are singletons; the top ten hold roughly 8%. Sample: peripheral blood, taken 28 days after the second AZD1222 dose. The receptors were gathered from an adult who received the AZD1222 COVID-19 vaccine.

The rearrangement joins TRBV29-1 to TRBJ1-2, with D possibly TRBD1 on 5 matching bases. The CDR3 totals 11 residues. V was shortened by 2 bases and J by 8 bases, with 9 bases between the two germline ends. Per germline, CDR1 SQVTM and CDR2 ANQGSEA. The DNA for the CDR3 is TGCAGCGTTGAACAGGGCGGCGGCTACACCTTC. Its translation: CSVEQGGGYTF.

This sequence joins TRBV10-3 and TRBJ2-6; 8 bases line up with TRBD1. Germline-derived CDR1 and CDR2 are ENHRY and SYGVKD. This CDR3 spans 15 amino acids. V was clipped by 4 bases and J by 2 bases; unmatched bases: 1. CDR3 bases: TGTGCCATCAGTGTACAGGGGGCTGGGGCCAACGTCCTGACTTTC. Translated: CAISVQGAGANVLTF.

This chain connects TRBV4-1 to TRBJ2-7; no definite D call. This CDR3 has 15 residues. V dropped 0 bases and J dropped 2 bases, with 11 bases sitting between them. CDR1 is MGHRA, CDR2 YSYEKL, per germline. The CDR3 nucleotides are TGCGCCAGCAGCCAAGAGATGGGTATCGCCTACGAGCAGTACTTC. It codes for CASSQEMGIAYEQYF.

The chain uses TRBV6-2 or TRBV6-3 and TRBJ2-7, with 8 bases matching TRBD1. There are 15 residues in the CDR3. Germline trimming cut 6 bases from V and 2 bases from J; bases unmatched to any gene: 9. From germline, CDR1 is MNHEY and CDR2 SVGEGT. DNA of the CDR3: TGTGCCAGCAGCCACGGACAGGGCTTTACCTACGAGCAGTACTTC. It encodes CASSHGQGFTYEQYF.

CDR3 amino acids: CASSEKGGGIWQYF. The CDR3 nucleotides are TGTGCCAGCAGTGAGAAAGGGGGCGGGATTTGGCAGTACTTC. The rearrangement links TRBV2 to TRBJ2-5; a weak D match, TRBD1 (7 bases). Deletions cut 3 bases from V and 11 bases from J, with 19 bases between. This CDR3 region has 14 residues. The germline V gene has CDR1 SNHLY and CDR2 FYNNEI.

This chain links TRBV10-3 with TRBJ2-3; 11 nucleotides line up with TRBD2. The CDR3 has 17 amino acids. The V gene's germline CDR1 is ENHRY and CDR2 SYGVKD. With 0 bases clipped from V and 2 bases from J, the junction kept 4 bases outside the gene matches. The CDR3 nucleotides read TGTGCCATCAGTGAGTCTGCGACTAGCGGGAACACAGATACGCAGTATTTT. Its translation is CAISESATSGNTDTQYF.

Comments on this clone: The same CDR3 also results from other DNA sequences found in this sample. V gene TRBV11-2 combines with J gene TRBJ2-1; D is undetermined. The CDR3 runs to 13 residues. Germline V gene lookup returns CDR1 SGHAT and CDR2 FQNNGV. Trimming pared 1 base from V and 4 bases from J, leaving 5 bases between. CDR3 amino acids: CASSLALYNEQFF. CDR3 nucleotides: TGTGCCAGCAGCTTAGCTCTTTACAATGAGCAGTTCTTC.

The chain links TRBV5-6 to TRBJ1-2; the match to TRBD1 covers 7 bases. This CDR3 is 16 amino acids long. Germline lookup yields CDR1 SGHDT and CDR2 YYEEEE. The V segment lost 0 bases and the J segment 0 bases; nucleotides outside the gene matches: 5. CDR3: CASSLGPGTANYGYTF. The CDR3 DNA sequence: TGTGCCAGCAGCTTGGGTCCCGGGACAGCTAACTATGGCTACACCTTC.

V gene TRBV7-8 combines with J gene TRBJ2-5; 8 bases agree with TRBD2. The CDR3 is made up of 15 amino acids. The V and J ends lost 4 bases and 5 bases, in that order; junction bases with no gene match: 9. The germline CDR1 and CDR2 sequences are SGHVS and FQNEAQ. The CDR3: CASSSRRLASETQYF. CDR3 nucleotides: TGTGCCAGCAGCTCCAGGAGACTAGCGTCGGAGACCCAGTACTTC.

This clone was counted a single time. This chain uses TRBV14 with TRBJ1-5; D remains unclear. This CDR3 is 13 amino acids long. V was cut by 2 bases and J by 7 bases, with 9 bases left in between. Germline V gene lookup returns CDR1 SGHDN and CDR2 FVKESK. This CDR3 is CASSQYSGQPQHF. CDR3 sequence (DNA): TGTGCCAGCAGCCAATACTCGGGCCAGCCCCAGCATTTT.

The J gene is TRBJ2-7, the V gene TRBV9, with D possibly called TRBD1 or TRBD2 (6 bases each). The germline V gene has CDR1 SGDLS and CDR2 YYNGEE. Trimming stripped 0 bases from V and 5 bases from J, with 9 bases between. The CDR3 spans 13 residues. The CDR3 sequence: CASSVEGGHEQYF. Here the CDR3 DNA reads TGTGCCAGCAGCGTAGAGGGGGGTCACGAGCAGTACTTC.

This clone was picked up one time. The chain recombines TRBV28 with TRBJ1-5, with D unclear. Germline V gene data show CDR1 as MDHEN and CDR2 as SYDVKM. V gave up 8 bases and J gave up 4 bases, with 15 bases separating them. This CDR3 region has 14 residues. The CDR3: CASEKGSANQPQHF. CDR3 sequence (DNA): TGTGCCAGCGAGAAAGGGAGTGCAAATCAGCCCCAGCATTTT.

This sequence joins TRBV5-4 and TRBJ1-1, with D possibly matching TRBD1 (6 bases). CDR1 is SGHNT and CDR2 is YYREEE in the germline V gene (reference sequence). The ends were cut back, 3 bases at V and 0 bases at J, with 12 bases in the middle. This CDR3 has 15 amino acids. CDR3 region: CASSSPGQLNTEAFF. The DNA of the CDR3 is TGTGCCAGCAGCTCTCCGGGACAACTGAACACTGAAGCTTTCTTT.

The rearrangement links TRBV7-2 to TRBJ2-2; 10 bases map to TRBD2. The V and J ends lost 5 bases and 3 bases, in that order; junction bases with no gene match: 6. There are 16 residues in the CDR3. Germline loops: CDR1 SGHTA, CDR2 FQGNSA. The CDR3 DNA follows: TGTGCCAGCAGCCCACTAGCGGGACACCACACCGGGGAGCTGTTTTTT. This sequence encodes CASSPLAGHHTGELFF. The variable domain in full, with the rest retrieved from reference TRBV7-2 and TRBJ2-2, is GAGVSQSPSNKVTEKGKDVELRCDPISGHTALYWYRQSLGQGLEFLIYFQGNSAPDKSGLPSDRFSAERTGGSVSTLTIQRTQQEDSAVYLCASSPLAGHHTGELFFGEGSRLTVL.

This chain uses TRBV5-1 with TRBJ2-2, with 10 positions matching TRBD2. The CDR3 has 17 residues. CDR1 is SGHRS, CDR2 YFSETQ, per germline. Trimming took 2 bases from V and 0 from J; bases not matched to a gene: 4. For the CDR3, the DNA is TGCGCCAGCAGCTTACCTAGCGGGGGTGCGAACACCGGGGAGCTGTTTTTT. Its protein is CASSLPSGGANTGELFF. Full variable domain (missing parts from reference TRBV5-1 and TRBJ2-2): KAGVTQTPRYLIKTRGQQVTLSCSPISGHRSVSWYQQTPGQGLQFLFEYFSETQRNKGNFPGRFSGRQFSNSRSEMNVSTLELGDSALYLCASSLPSGGANTGELFFGEGSRLTVL.

The chain has TRBV5-4 and TRBJ2-2, with D uncertain. V lost 0 bases and J lost 6, with 15 bases in between. Germline V gene sequence: CDR1 SGHNT, CDR2 YYREEE (reference sequence). This CDR3 has 16 residues. The CDR3 loop reads CASSLGVPEVAGELFF. CDR3 nucleotide sequence: TGTGCCAGCAGCTTGGGCGTTCCTGAGGTAGCCGGGGAGCTGTTTTTT.

The rearrangement links TRBV4-1 to TRBJ2-7; 7 bases are shared with TRBD1. V trimming: 0 bases; J trimming: 3 bases; junction bases outside the gene matches: 5. The CDR3 has 15 residues. Germline V gene data show CDR1 as MGHRA and CDR2 as YSYEKL. The CDR3 loop is CASSQDLGQYYEQYF. The CDR3 DNA is TGCGCCAGCAGCCAAGACCTGGGACAGTACTACGAGCAGTACTTC.

This chain links TRBV5-4 with TRBJ2-5, with D maybe TRBD2 (5 bases). CDR3 size: 14 residues. Germline assignment: CDR1 SGHNT and CDR2 YYREEE (reference sequence). V was clipped by 5 bases and J by 4 bases, with 15 bases between them. CDR3 sequence: CASSVARARETQYF. DNA for the CDR3: TGTGCCAGCAGTGTCGCGAGGGCAAGAGAGACCCAGTACTTC.

The chain has TRBV19 and TRBJ2-3, with D possibly being TRBD1 or TRBD2 (5 bases each). The CDR3 covers 14 residues. Germline V gene data show CDR1 as LNHDA and CDR2 as SQIVND (reference sequence). Between the trimmed V and J ends, which lost 5 bases and 2 bases, there was a span of 11 bases. The CDR3 protein is CASSLRGYTDTQYF. Written as DNA, the CDR3 is TGTGCCAGTAGTCTCCGGGGCTACACAGATACGCAGTATTTT.

The J gene is TRBJ2-1, the V gene TRBV5-1, with unresolved D. The CDR3 runs 15 residues. Deletions cut 0 bases from V and 4 bases from J, with 11 bases between. Looked up from germline, CDR1 is SGHRS and CDR2 is YFSETQ. For the CDR3, the DNA is TGCGCCAGCAGCTTGGGAGCCGAATCGTACAATGAGCAGTTCTTC. It encodes CASSLGAESYNEQFF.

This clone came up once. The V and J genes are TRBV28 and TRBJ2-2; the D call may be TRBD1 or TRBD2 (5 bases each). The CDR3 sequence is 13 residues long. CDR1 is MDHEN, CDR2 SYDVKM, per germline. V lost 7 bases, J lost 3 bases, and 9 bases lay in between. The chain's CDR3 is CASIEGYTGELFF. The DNA of the CDR3 is TGTGCCAGCATAGAGGGGTACACCGGGGAGCTGTTTTTT. Full variable domain (outside the CDR3, taken from reference TRBV28 and TRBJ2-2): DVKVTQSSRYLVKRTGEKVFLECVQDMDHENMFWYRQDPGLGLRLIYFSYDVKMKEKGDIPEGYSVSREKKERFSLILESASTNQTSMYLCASIEGYTGELFFGEGSRLTVL.

The chain carries TRBV3-1 (or the pseudogene TRBV3-2) and TRBJ1-5; perhaps TRBD1 as D (6 bases). Looked up from germline, CDR1 is LGHDT and CDR2 is YNNKEL (reference sequence). The CDR3 consists of 16 residues. Trimming took off 1 base at V and 6 bases at J, with 16 bases between the two ends. CDR3 nucleotide sequence: TGTGCCAGCAGCCAAGGCGGGGGGGCGGATACTCAGCCCCAGCATTTT. It is translated as CASSQGGGADTQPQHF.

The J gene is TRBJ2-1, the V gene TRBV6-6; a weak D match, TRBD2 (6 bases). V lost 6 bases and J 2 bases, leaving 14 bases between the germline ends. Germline-derived CDR1 and CDR2 are MNHNY and SVGAGI (reference sequence). The CDR3 has 15 residues. CDR3 protein: CASRPVADPYNEQFF. CDR3 nucleotides: TGTGCCAGCAGACCTGTAGCGGATCCCTACAATGAGCAGTTCTTC.

The rearrangement links TRBV3-1 (or the pseudogene TRBV3-2) to TRBJ2-5, with 7 bases fitting TRBD1. The CDR3 contains 14 residues. V lost 1 base, J lost 14 bases, and 13 bases stayed unmatched. Germline V CDR1 and CDR2: LGHDT, YNNKEL (reference sequence). The CDR3 spells CASSQVGGGRGFYF. The CDR3 DNA sequence: TGTGCCAGCAGCCAAGTCGGAGGTGGCAGGGGGTTTTACTTC.

This chain uses TRBV20-1 with TRBJ2-7; D is uncertain. This CDR3 has 11 amino acids. Trimming stripped 6 bases from V and 4 bases from J, with 10 bases between. Per germline, CDR1 DFQATT and CDR2 SNEGSKA (reference sequence). For the CDR3, the DNA is TGCAGTGCGGCCGATGGGTACGAGCAGTACTTC. Its protein is CSAADGYEQYF.

The chain has TRBV12-2 and TRBJ2-3; the table names TRBD2, a call not compared with the DNA. TRBV12-2 is labeled a pseudogene. CDR3 length: 18 amino acids. CDR3 loop: CASRLFFRGSSSTDTQYF. The CDR3 DNA is TGTGCAAGTCGCTTATTTTTCCGGGGGTCTAGTAGCACAGATACGCAGTATTTT.

The V gene is TRBV2, the J gene TRBJ1-2; 10 nucleotides agree with TRBD1. Losses at the gene ends were 7 bases for V and 8 bases for J; bases not matched to a gene: 10. Germline CDR1 is SNHLY and CDR2 is FYNNEI. The CDR3 is 14 residues long. The CDR3 DNA reads as TGTGCCAGCACCCGAGACAGGGGGCGGGACGGCTACACCTTC. It yields the protein CASTRDRGRDGYTF.

The chain combines TRBV28 with TRBJ2-2; a possible D gene is TRBD2 (5 bases). From germline, CDR1 is MDHEN and CDR2 SYDVKM. V lost 3 bases and J 2 bases, leaving 10 bases between the germline ends. The CDR3 totals 15 residues. CDR3 in DNA: TGTGCCAGCAGTTTTTCAGCGGTAAACACCGGGGAGCTGTTTTTT. The encoded protein is CASSFSAVNTGELFF.